These 2 T cell receptor beta chains came from one sample sequenced in a study of blood T cell repertoires in COVID-19. Only in-frame clones appear in the TCRdb table, and some are missing; sequencing was by immunoSEQ multiplex PCR. The table lists 80,000 to 100,000 clones, 82% of them singletons. Sequenced input: peripheral blood. These receptors all come from a man between 65 and 85 years old with active or convalescent COVID-19.

The rearrangement uses TRBV14 and TRBJ1-2; D gene unclear. V shed 1 base and J shed 8 bases, with 8 bases lying between them. The CDR3 runs 12 residues. Germline-derived CDR1 and CDR2 are SGHDN and FVKESK. Here the CDR3 DNA reads TGTGCCAGCAGCCAAGCCCGGCGGGGCTACACCTTC. Protein sequence: CASSQARRGYTF.

This chain joins TRBV12-3 or TRBV12-4 and TRBJ1-1; no firm D call. This CDR3 contains 13 residues. Trimming pared 0 bases from V and 0 bases from J, leaving 2 bases between. The chain's CDR3 is CASSLAMNTEAFF. The CDR3 region has the DNA TGTGCCAGCAGTTTAGCTATGAACACTGAAGCTTTCTTT.